These T cell receptor beta chains were read from a single sample in a study of T-cell reconstitution after alpha-beta-depleted transplantation in children. TCRdb itself ran the PCR reads through MiXCR, one entry per CDR3 protein. The table shows approximately 350,000 distinct CDR3 sequences, with roughly 14% occurring only once. The sequences come from PBMCs, collected from the stem cell graft. The receptors derive from a human donor who donated a stem cell graft to a child with Fanconi anemia. Each CDR3 is given with its conserved first and last residue. Some rows have no size entry. The others give once, few or many, or a class for an expanded clone.

TRBJ1-1 TRBV7-2 . CASSLFGPGSTEAFF
TRBJ2-5 TRBV7-9 few CASSFEGPEETQYF
TRBJ1-2 TRBV4-2 few CASSQDIRDGYTF
TRBJ2-6 TRBV6-1 . CASSRGGAGANVLTF
TRBJ1-5 TRBV19 . CASSIVEGAGNQPQHF
TRBJ2-7 TRBV15 many CATSRDKSYEQYF
TRBJ2-3 TRBV29-1 many CSVEQGSVADTQYF
TRBJ2-3 TRBV2 few CATQLSTDTQYF
TRBJ2-3 TRBV2 . CASSEILASRGRDTQYF
TRBJ1-5 TRBV29-1 . CSVAQGRNQPQHF
TRBJ2-7 TRBV5-1 . CASSAPELAGDSYEQYF
TRBJ2-1 TRBV7-9 few CASSLSFGEQFF
TRBJ2-1 TRBV27 many CASSFWGFEQFF
TRBJ1-1 TRBV6-2/TRBV6-3 few CASRPFTGGNTEAFF
TRBJ2-3 TRBV7-9 . CASSSSGTYTDTQYF
TRBJ2-7 TRBV20-1 . CSARAVQRGANYEQYF
TRBJ1-5 TRBV3-1 few CASSFSLAGNQPQHF
TRBJ1-6 TRBV6-5 few CASSYSRGTASYNSPLHF
TRBJ2-5 TRBV10-3 . CAISESRAGQETQYF
TRBJ2-1 TRBV5-1 few CASSARLEDEQFF
TRBJ1-1 TRBV5-1 few CASSLEGGKNTEAFF
TRBJ2-7 TRBV5-1 . CASSGPDRVYEQYF
TRBJ2-1 TRBV18 few CASSPATSGGGNQQFF
TRBJ2-2 TRBV6-5 few CASSYRMGQSTGELFF
TRBJ2-2 TRBV18 . CASSTGGFGELFF
TRBJ2-1 TRBV10-3 . CAISGRGDGSSYNEQFF
TRBJ2-5 TRBV6-5 many CASTITRSQETQYF
TRBJ1-1 TRBV6-6 . CASKGPNTEAFF
TRBJ2-2 TRBV28 . CASSSGIFGIGELFF
TRBJ1-5 TRBV18 . CASSRTDNQPQHF
TRBJ2-7 TRBV5-1 few CATSLTGEYEQYF
TRBJ2-3 TRBV15 few CAAASYRAPDTQYF
TRBJ2-3 TRBV2 . CASKIRLAGGSTDTQYF
TRBJ1-6 TRBV11-2 . CASNLGRSPLHF
TRBJ1-3 TRBV29-1 few CSVRGAGNTIYF
TRBJ2-1 TRBV12-3/TRBV12-4 many CASSPLTSGDNEQFF
TRBJ1-3 TRBV4-2 . CASSQDPSPSSGNTIYF
TRBJ1-1 TRBV5-1 . CASSEQTVNTEAFF
TRBJ1-2 TRBV29-1 few CSADTYWTGDGYTF
TRBJ2-1 TRBV5-1 few CASKLSSYNEQFF
TRBJ2-2 TRBV7-9 . CASELTTGHPGELFF
TRBJ1-1 TRBV12-3/TRBV12-4 . CANSPTVPGAITEAFF
TRBJ2-5 TRBV7-2 few CASRRGWSETQYF
TRBJ1-2 TRBV4-3 many CASSQDNGLGGYTF
TRBJ1-2 TRBV4-3 few CASSQEALAGSYGYTF
TRBJ2-5 TRBV6-5 . CASSYSVPGETQYF
TRBJ1-4 TRBV7-9 many CASTLGQLNEKLFF
TRBJ2-1 TRBV4-3 many CASSQAQGLEQFF
TRBJ1-1 TRBV19 . CASATSLNTEAFF
TRBJ1-2 TRBV6-5 . CASSLRQGLKGYTF
TRBJ2-1 TRBV29-1 many CSVALGGGEQFF
TRBJ1-1 TRBV2 many CASSSWGGRTEAFF
TRBJ1-1 TRBV6-5 . CASSHRGGNTEAFF
TRBJ2-1 TRBV5-4 . CASSLGTSSSSYNEQFF
TRBJ2-2 TRBV5-1 few CASSLGIAAGELFF
TRBJ1-1 TRBV6-2/TRBV6-3 few CASSYSREVGETEAFF
TRBJ2-6 TRBV6-2/TRBV6-3 . CASSLKRSRRRGLSGANVLTF
TRBJ1-2 TRBV20-1 many CSARDQRTINYNYGYTF
TRBJ2-5 TRBV6-2/TRBV6-3 many CASSYGETQYF
TRBJ2-1 TRBV7-9 . CASSPPGQGSVSRQFF